What follows are 10 T cell receptor beta chains derived from one specimen sequenced in a study of cytomegalovirus exposure and HLA in healthy donors. This PCR relied on a set of 60 Vbeta primers and 13 Jbeta primers. Some clones are missing from TCRdb's copy, which holds only in-frame ones; the method was immunoSEQ multiplex PCR. The sample contains 150,000 or so clones, just under 80% of which appear only once. The specimen sequenced was PBMCs. Receptors originate from a man aged 25-45 years in good health and CMV-seronegative.

This clone has only one observation. V usage is TRBV7-3 and J usage is TRBJ2-1; 7 nucleotides align to TRBD2. Losses at the gene ends were 7 bases for V and 4 bases for J; bases not matched to a gene: 10. Germline V gene data show CDR1 as SGHTA and CDR2 as FQGTGA. The CDR3 has 15 amino acids. Here the CDR3 reads CASTSPGLKYNEQFF. The CDR3 region has the DNA TGTGCCAGCACATCACCGGGACTAAAATACAATGAGCAGTTCTTC.

In its sample, this clone was seen a few times. This chain joins TRBV19 and TRBJ2-7; 8 nucleotides agree with TRBD1. The CDR3 length is 13 residues. V dropped 3 bases and J dropped 5; count of bases not matched to a gene: 3. Germline V gene lookup returns CDR1 LNHDA and CDR2 SQIVND (reference sequence). The CDR3 DNA is TGTGCCAGTAGTATGGGACAGGCTGACGAGCAGTACTTC. It codes for CASSMGQADEQYF.

This clone was seen more than once but under ten times. The V and J genes are TRBV19 and TRBJ2-1; 10 nucleotides align to TRBD2. Germline V gene sequence: CDR1 LNHDA, CDR2 SQIVND (reference sequence). With V trimmed by 1 base and J by 7 bases, 4 bases remained unmatched. The CDR3 has 15 amino acids. The CDR3 DNA reads as TGTGCCAGTAGTATAGCTAGCGGGAGAATAAATGAGCAGTTCTTC. Encoded protein: CASSIASGRINEQFF.

The chain has TRBV7-3 and TRBJ1-5; 7 bases are a match to TRBD1. The CDR3 is made up of 15 amino acids. The germline V gene has CDR1 SGHTA and CDR2 FQGTGA. Trimming at V came to 1 base and at J to 5 bases, leaving 5 bases not matched to a gene. The DNA of the CDR3 is TGTGCCAGCAGCTTAAACAGGGGCCAAGATCAGCCCCAGCATTTT. Translating gives CASSLNRGQDQPQHF.

The genes are TRBV4-2 and TRBJ2-7, with D tentatively TRBD2 (5 bases). The CDR3 has 15 residues. Germline assignment: CDR1 LGHNA and CDR2 YNFKEQ. The V end was cut by 1 base, the J end by 1 base, with 11 bases between. The DNA for the CDR3 is TGTGCCAGCAGCCAAGTGGGAGAAGGGTCCTACGAGCAGTACTTC. This encodes CASSQVGEGSYEQYF.

Concerning this clone itself: This sample includes further DNA sequences coding for the same CDR3. The J gene is TRBJ2-1, the V gene TRBV11-3, with TRBD1 as a possible D gene (6 bases). Per germline, CDR1 SGHNT and CDR2 YENEEA. CDR3 length: 15 residues. Trimming stripped 0 bases from V and 1 base from J, with 7 bases between. CDR3 coding DNA: TGTGCCAGCAGCTTAGACAGGGGATCCTACAATGAGCAGTTCTTC. Its translation is CASSLDRGSYNEQFF.

In its sample, this clone was seen a few times. The chain combines TRBV30 with TRBJ1-5; tentative D call: TRBD1 (5 bases). The V end lost 0 bases, the J end lost 3 bases, and 12 bases lay between the germline ends. Germline V gene sequence: CDR1 GTSNPN, CDR2 SVGIG (reference sequence). CDR3 length: 15 amino acids. Here the CDR3 DNA reads TGTGCCTGGAGTGTCGGGACTCCAAACAATCAGCCCCAGCATTTT. Its translation is CAWSVGTPNNQPQHF.

This clone was recorded once. V is TRBV4-1 and J is TRBJ2-2; 10 nucleotides match TRBD1. V was pared by 4 bases and J by 5 bases, with 4 bases of the junction left unmatched. CDR1 and CDR2 from the germline V gene are MGHRA and YSYEKL. CDR3 length: 15 residues. DNA for the CDR3: TGCGCCAGCAGCCGGGGACAGGGGCGAACCGGGGAGCTGTTTTTT. It codes for CASSRGQGRTGELFF.

This clone occurred a few times. V and J are TRBV7-9 and TRBJ2-2; 8 positions agree with TRBD1. CDR3 length: 15 amino acids. V shed 5 bases and J 4 bases; nucleotides not matched to a gene: 6. The germline V gene has CDR1 SEHNR and CDR2 FQNEAQ (reference sequence). Here the CDR3 DNA reads TGTGCCAGCAGCCCGGGACAGGTGTTCACCGGGGAGCTGTTTTTT. Amino acid sequence: CASSPGQVFTGELFF.

The genes are TRBV7-3 and TRBJ1-1; 8 nucleotides line up with TRBD1. Germline values: CDR1 SGHTA, CDR2 FQGTGA. The CDR3 is made up of 16 amino acids. Trimming cost V 5 bases and J 3 bases; bases outside gene matches: 11. CDR3 nucleotide sequence: TGTGCCAGCAGCCTAATGACAGGGGATATGTACACTGAAGCTTTCTTT. As protein: CASSLMTGDMYTEAFF.